This T cell receptor (beta chain) originates from a study of shared T cell receptors in the human thymus (dated by TCRdb to the early 2020s). About the full investigation: The study examined how self-reactive, shared T-cell receptor alpha chains are generated in the human thymus.

The method was the immunoSEQ multiplex PCR assay. The table comes from immuneACCESS by way of TCRdb, which keeps in-frame sequences with V and J called. Part of the clones is missing from these tables; in studies checked, under half for an unresolved V gene and the rest for unknown reasons. The sample has about 400,000 clones on record, approximately 95% of them singletons. The ten top clones hold 0.015% to 0.02% of the sample. This clone was seen only once. What antigen it recognizes has not been identified. Qualities for individual bases were not recorded, and no much larger clone is one base off. The CDR3 contains 18 residues, cysteine and phenylalanine counted. Only CDR3 DNA remains: 54 bases, in frame from the first base. V ends up 0 bases short and J 3 bases short, with an unmatched junction base count of 12. CDR1 is given as LNHNV and CDR2 as YYDKDF, both from the germline V gene (reference sequence).

The V gene is TRBV15 and the J gene is TRBJ2-5; 8 middle bases align to TRBD2. Sequenced material: thymocytes. This clonotype was obtained from a human donor. The sequence in DNA is TGTGCCACCAGCAGAGATCCTCACCGACTAGCGAGTAAAGAGACCCAGTACTTC. This yields the protein CATSRDPHRLASKETQYF.